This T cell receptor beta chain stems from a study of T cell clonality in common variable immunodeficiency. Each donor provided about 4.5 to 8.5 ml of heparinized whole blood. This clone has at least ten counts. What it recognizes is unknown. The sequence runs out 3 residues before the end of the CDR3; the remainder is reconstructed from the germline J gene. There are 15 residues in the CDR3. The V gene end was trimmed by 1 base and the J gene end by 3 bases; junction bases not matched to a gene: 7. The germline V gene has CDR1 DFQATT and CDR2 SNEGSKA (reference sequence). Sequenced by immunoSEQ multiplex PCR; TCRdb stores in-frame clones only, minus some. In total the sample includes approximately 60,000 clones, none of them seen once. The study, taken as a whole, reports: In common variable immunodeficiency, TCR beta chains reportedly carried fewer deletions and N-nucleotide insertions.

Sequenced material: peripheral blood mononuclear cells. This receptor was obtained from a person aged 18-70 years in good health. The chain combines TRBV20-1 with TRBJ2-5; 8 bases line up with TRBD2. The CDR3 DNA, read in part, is TGCAGTGCTAGAGGAGCCCGGGGGGGCGAAGAGACC. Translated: CSARGARGGEET. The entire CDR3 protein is CSARGARGGEETQYF.